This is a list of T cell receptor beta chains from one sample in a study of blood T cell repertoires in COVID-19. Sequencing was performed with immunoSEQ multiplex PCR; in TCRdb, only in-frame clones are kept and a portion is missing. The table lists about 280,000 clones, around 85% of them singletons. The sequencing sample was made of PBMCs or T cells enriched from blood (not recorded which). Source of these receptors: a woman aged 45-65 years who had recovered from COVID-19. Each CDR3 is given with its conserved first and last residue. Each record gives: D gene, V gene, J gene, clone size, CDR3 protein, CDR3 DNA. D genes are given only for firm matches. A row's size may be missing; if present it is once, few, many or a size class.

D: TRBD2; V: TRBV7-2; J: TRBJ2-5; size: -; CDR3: CASSWASGRGGETQYF; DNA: TGTGCCAGCAGCTGGGCTAGCGGGAGGGGTGGCGAGACCCAGTACTTC
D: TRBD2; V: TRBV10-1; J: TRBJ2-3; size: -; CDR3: CASSPSGVSTDTQYF; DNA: TGCGCCAGCAGCCCTAGCGGGGTTAGCACAGATACGCAGTATTTT
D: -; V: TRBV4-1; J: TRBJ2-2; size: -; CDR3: CASSRKRTDGTGELFF; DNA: TGCGCCAGCAGCCGGAAAAGGACAGATGGGACCGGGGAGCTGTTTTTT
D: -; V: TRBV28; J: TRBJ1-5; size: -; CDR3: CASSFSSQGNQPQHF; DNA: TGTGCCAGCAGTTTTTCGAGTCAGGGCAATCAGCCCCAGCATTTT
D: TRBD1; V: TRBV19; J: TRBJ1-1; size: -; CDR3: CASSQTDRGMRNTEAFF; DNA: TGTGCCAGTAGTCAAACCGACAGGGGGATGCGGAACACTGAAGCTTTCTTT
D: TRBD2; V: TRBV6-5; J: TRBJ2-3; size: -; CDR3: CATMGTGLLTDTQYF; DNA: TGTGCCACAATGGGTACGGGACTACTCACAGATACGCAGTATTTT
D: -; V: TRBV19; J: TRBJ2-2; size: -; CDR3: CASSIGSTGELFF; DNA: TGTGCCAGTAGTATCGGTAGCACCGGGGAGCTGTTTTTT
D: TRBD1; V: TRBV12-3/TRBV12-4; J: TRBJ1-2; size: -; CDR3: CASSRQGDYGYTF; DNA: TGTGCCAGCAGTCGACAGGGGGACTATGGCTACACCTTC
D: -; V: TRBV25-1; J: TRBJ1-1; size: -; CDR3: CASSDLGGVTEAFF; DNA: TGTGCCAGCAGTGACTTAGGGGGTGTCACTGAAGCTTTCTTT
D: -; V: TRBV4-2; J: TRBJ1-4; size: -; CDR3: CASSQDRRGVLTNEKLFF; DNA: TGTGCCAGCAGCCAAGACCGCCGGGGGGTACTAACTAATGAAAAACTGTTTTTT
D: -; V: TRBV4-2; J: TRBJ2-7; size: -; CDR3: CASSQGASGSYEQYF; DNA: TGTGCCAGCAGCCAGGGGGCTAGCGGCTCCTACGAGCAGTACTTC
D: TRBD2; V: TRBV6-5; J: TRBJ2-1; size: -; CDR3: CASSRTSGSPDEQFF; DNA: TGTGCCAGCAGCCGGACTAGCGGGAGTCCGGATGAGCAGTTCTTC
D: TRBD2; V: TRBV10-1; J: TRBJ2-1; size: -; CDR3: CASSESGGYGEQFF; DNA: TGCGCCAGCAGTGAAAGCGGGGGGTACGGTGAGCAGTTCTTC
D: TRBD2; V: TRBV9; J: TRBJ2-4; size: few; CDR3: CASSVAGGAKNIQYF; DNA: TGTGCCAGCAGCGTAGCGGGGGGTGCCAAAAACATTCAGTACTTC
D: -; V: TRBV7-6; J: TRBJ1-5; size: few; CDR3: CASSLEQGGNQPQHF; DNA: TGTGCCAGCAGCTTAGAACAGGGTGGGAATCAGCCCCAGCATTTT
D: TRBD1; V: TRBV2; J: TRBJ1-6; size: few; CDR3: CASSSQGSYNSPLHF; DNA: TGTGCCAGCAGTTCACAGGGGTCCTATAATTCACCCCTCCACTTT
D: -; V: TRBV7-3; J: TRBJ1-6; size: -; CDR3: CASSQGQNSPLHF; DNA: TGTGCCAGCAGCCAAGGACAGAATTCACCCCTCCACTTT
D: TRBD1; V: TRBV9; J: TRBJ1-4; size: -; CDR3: CASSVGDRGEKLFF; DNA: TGTGCCAGCAGCGTGGGGGACAGGGGGGAAAAACTGTTTTTT
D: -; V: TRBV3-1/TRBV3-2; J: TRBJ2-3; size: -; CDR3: CASRRGLSGITDTQYF; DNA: TGTGCCAGCAGGAGGGGGCTTAGCGGGATCACAGATACGCAGTATTTT
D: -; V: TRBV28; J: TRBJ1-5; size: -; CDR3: CASKGGVRNQPQHF; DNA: TGTGCCAGCAAAGGCGGAGTGCGCAATCAGCCCCAGCATTTT
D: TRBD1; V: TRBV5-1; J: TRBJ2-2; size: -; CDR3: CASSLGQGNTGELFF; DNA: TGCGCCAGCAGCTTGGGACAGGGGAACACCGGGGAGCTGTTTTTT